This T cell receptor (beta chain) was recorded in a study of blood T cell repertoires in COVID-19. The assay was immunoSEQ multiplex PCR, and TCRdb's table has in-frame clones only and misses some. The sample holds 250,000 to 300,000 clones, around 90% seen once. V lost 1 base and J 1 base, leaving 18 bases between the germline ends. The CDR3 has 18 amino acids. Germline lookup yields CDR1 SGHRS and CDR2 YFSETQ. This chain joins TRBV5-1 and TRBJ2-1, with unresolved D. The sequence was obtained from a woman aged 70-85 years with COVID-19, enrolled during active disease. Sequenced material: peripheral blood. Written as DNA, the CDR3 is TGCGCCAGCAGCTTGTCTCTCGGAGCGAGAACTTCCTACAATGAGCAGTTCTTC. Encoded protein: CASSLSLGARTSYNEQFF. Based on the CDR3 plus reference TRBV5-1 and TRBJ2-1, the full variable domain is KAGVTQTPRYLIKTRGQQVTLSCSPISGHRSVSWYQQTPGQGLQFLFEYFSETQRNKGNFPGRFSGRQFSNSRSEMNVSTLELGDSALYLCASSLSLGARTSYNEQFFGPGTRLTVL.